Shown below are 2 T cell receptor beta chains from a single sample sequenced in a study of cytomegalovirus exposure and HLA in healthy donors. The PCR made use of 60 Vbeta and 13 Jbeta primers. TCRdb keeps only in-frame clones here, not all; method: immunoSEQ multiplex PCR. Altogether 55,000 to 80,000 clones are present, more than 70% being singletons, with the ten largest covering under 6%. The sequenced material came from PBMCs. Every receptor here comes from a woman aged 25-40 years in good health and CMV-seronegative.

This chain connects TRBV6-6 to TRBJ2-1; 11 positions agree with TRBD1. V was pared by 10 bases and J by 4 bases, with 6 bases of the junction left unmatched. This CDR3 comprises 14 residues. Germline assignment: CDR1 MNHNY and CDR2 SVGAGI (reference sequence). DNA of the CDR3: TGTGCCACCTCCGGGACAGGGGGATACAATGAGCAGTTCTTC. It specifies CATSGTGGYNEQFF.

This chain links TRBV7-3 with TRBJ2-2, with TRBD2 matching over 12 bases. With V trimmed by 5 bases and J by 0 bases, 7 bases remained unmatched. This CDR3 is built from 18 residues. In germline, CDR1 is SGHTA, CDR2 FQGTGA. CDR3 in amino acids: CASSPTSGSATNTGELFF. CDR3 nucleotides: TGTGCCAGCAGCCCGACTAGCGGGAGTGCTACGAACACCGGGGAGCTGTTTTTT.